A selection of T cell receptor beta chains follows, all from one sample in a study of CD8 T cells in Susac syndrome. MiXCR was run by TCRdb on the immunoSEQ multiplex PCR reads, yielding one entry per CDR3 protein. The sample shows 130,000 to 150,000 distinct CDR3 sequences, 90% to 97% of them seen only once. Specimen: CD4+ T cells from PBMCs. The receptors here all came from a human donor with Susac syndrome. CDR3s leave out the opening cysteine and the closing phenylalanine or tryptophan.

v_call: TRBV20-1
cdr3_length: 13
cdr3_aa: SVPGTSGRVETQY

v_call: TRBV12-3/TRBV12-4
cdr3_length: 16
cdr3_aa: ASSLGAGRVASNYGYT

v_call: TRBV7-2
cdr3_length: 15
cdr3_aa: ASSRVFASSGANVLT

v_call: TRBV19
cdr3_length: 12
cdr3_aa: ASRTGTENSPLH

v_call: TRBV28
cdr3_length: 12
cdr3_aa: ASSLVQAPDTQY

v_call: TRBV7-9
cdr3_length: 10
cdr3_aa: ASSPDRGEQY

v_call: TRBV20-1
cdr3_length: 11
cdr3_aa: SATPGGWNEQF

v_call: TRBV5-6
cdr3_length: 13
cdr3_aa: ASSLPDGTSNGYT

v_call: TRBV20-1
cdr3_length: 11
cdr3_aa: SAGGPVAGTQY

v_call: TRBV25-1
cdr3_length: 13
cdr3_aa: ASARYNDWRDTQY

v_call: TRBV7-9
cdr3_length: 12
cdr3_aa: ASSPEWDGQPQH

v_call: TRBV2
cdr3_length: 11
cdr3_aa: ASNAGLGSEQY

v_call: TRBV6-5
cdr3_length: 12
cdr3_aa: ASGGQGFDSPLH

v_call: TRBV27
cdr3_length: 12
cdr3_aa: ASSSFMNTGELF

v_call: TRBV4-1
cdr3_length: 13
cdr3_aa: ASSQVRDVNTEAF

v_call: TRBV25-1
cdr3_length: 12
cdr3_aa: ASTDSKNTDTQY

v_call: TRBV5-1
cdr3_length: 13
cdr3_aa: ASSPSGTSLETQY

v_call: TRBV2
cdr3_length: 12
cdr3_aa: ASRREMTGGEQY

v_call: TRBV11-2
cdr3_length: 10
cdr3_aa: ASSRDRDEQY

v_call: TRBV27
cdr3_length: 13
cdr3_aa: ASRSGLRKAYGYT

v_call: TRBV7-2
cdr3_length: 13
cdr3_aa: ASSLRGGIQETQY

v_call: TRBV29-1
cdr3_length: 10
cdr3_aa: SVEGKTGELF

v_call: TRBV28
cdr3_length: 13
cdr3_aa: ASLGRDRGTYEQY

v_call: TRBV24-1
cdr3_length: 11
cdr3_aa: ATQHRTSYEQY

v_call: TRBV4-1
cdr3_length: 11
cdr3_aa: ASSQATEPEQY

v_call: TRBV3-1
cdr3_length: 14
cdr3_aa: ASSQGAGRSNQPQH

v_call: TRBV7-2
cdr3_length: 13
cdr3_aa: ASSLYGSGANVLT

v_call: TRBV9
cdr3_length: 13
cdr3_aa: ASSPDVRGGEKLF

v_call: TRBV6-1
cdr3_length: 15
cdr3_aa: ASSRGTSGRSYNEQF

v_call: TRBV2
cdr3_length: 10
cdr3_aa: ASSGRNNEQF

v_call: TRBV20-1
cdr3_length: 7
cdr3_aa: SARGEQY

v_call: TRBV20-1
cdr3_length: 10
cdr3_aa: SARDIRDALH

v_call: TRBV12-3/TRBV12-4
cdr3_length: 12
cdr3_aa: ASTPTGKVESLH